Listed below are T cell receptor beta chains from one sample, sequenced in a study of blood T cell repertoires in COVID-19. Sequencing was performed with immunoSEQ multiplex PCR; in TCRdb, only in-frame clones are kept and a portion is missing. The profile shows 130,000 or so clones, around nine tenths of them singletons. The sequenced sample was peripheral blood. All receptors derive from a man aged 50-60 years with acute or convalescent COVID-19. The CDR3 runs from the conserved cysteine through the conserved F or W. A D gene is named only where the DNA matches it firmly. Clone size is shown for a subset of rows, as once, few, many or a class of expanded clone.

d_call clone_size j_call cdr3_length v_call cdr3_nt cdr3_aa
NA NA TRBJ2-1 15 TRBV29-1 TGCAGCGTTGAAGAGTGGGAGAGGAGTGGGAATGAGCAGTTCTTC CSVEEWERSGNEQFF
NA once TRBJ2-1 15 TRBV5-1 TGCGCCAGCAGCTTGCCAGCGGAGACCTACAATGAGCAGTTCTTC CASSLPAETYNEQFF
NA NA TRBJ1-1 13 TRBV12-5 TGTGCTAGTGACCCTTGGGAGGGCACTGAAGCTTTCTTT CASDPWEGTEAFF
TRBD1 NA TRBJ2-7 13 TRBV6-5 TGTGCCAGCAGGGACAGGGCTTCCTACGAGCAGTACTTC CASRDRASYEQYF
TRBD1 NA TRBJ1-2 13 TRBV6-5 TGTGCCAGCAGTTACTCGGGAGACAGGGCTAGCGCCTTC CASSYSGDRASAF
NA NA TRBJ1-5 16 TRBV19 TGTGCCAGTAGTATTGTAGGGGGGGCCGGTGGTCAGCCCCAGCATTTT CASSIVGGAGGQPQHF
NA NA TRBJ1-6 15 TRBV6-5 TGTGCCAGCAGTTACTTCCGGGGGGCCGGATCACCCCTCCACTTT CASSYFRGAGSPLHF
NA NA TRBJ2-2 16 TRBV3-1/TRBV3-2 TGTGCCAGCAGCGCCCGACTTGCCTCGAACACCGGGGAGCTGTTTTTT CASSARLASNTGELFF
NA NA TRBJ2-1 14 TRBV30 TGTGCCTGGAGCAGACTGACCCCTGGTAATGAGCAGTTCTTC CAWSRLTPGNEQFF
TRBD1 NA TRBJ2-3 15 TRBV15 TGTGCCACCAGCAACCGGGACAGGGGTTCAGATACGCAGTATTTT CATSNRDRGSDTQYF
TRBD2 NA TRBJ2-7 16 TRBV28 TGTGCCAGCAGCCCCCTACTAGCGGCCACCTCCTACGAGCAGTACTTC CASSPLLAATSYEQYF
TRBD2 NA TRBJ2-1 17 TRBV4-2 TGTGCCAGCAGCCAAGTCTGGCGGGAGGACGGAGGCGATGAGCAGTTCTTC CASSQVWREDGGDEQFF
TRBD1 NA TRBJ1-6 18 TRBV24-1 TGTGCCACCACGGTCGCATCCGGGACAGGGCTCTATAATTCACCCCTCCACTTT CATTVASGTGLYNSPLHF
TRBD2 NA TRBJ2-3 16 TRBV5-6 TGTGCCAGCAGCGGGGGGGACGGTCGTACCACAGATACGCAGTATTTT CASSGGDGRTTDTQYF
TRBD2 NA TRBJ2-5 16 TRBV24-1 TGTGCCACCAGTGATTTGGGACTAGCGGGATCGGGGACCCAGTACTTC CATSDLGLAGSGTQYF
NA NA TRBJ1-2 13 TRBV24-1 TGTGCCACCAGGGCAACAGGGCGACATGGCTACACCTTC CATRATGRHGYTF
NA NA TRBJ2-2 18 TRBV6-2/TRBV6-3 TGTGCCAGCAGTTACTCTAGCTTCGGGAGAGGAGTCACCGGGGAGCTGTTTTTT CASSYSSFGRGVTGELFF
TRBD1 NA TRBJ2-4 14 TRBV7-2 TGTGCCAGCAGCTCCCAGACAGGGGGCAGGGAAACGACCTTC CASSSQTGGRETTF
NA once TRBJ2-5 12 TRBV7-9 TGTGCCAGCCGGACTCACTCGGGGACCCAGTACTTC CASRTHSGTQYF
NA NA TRBJ2-3 12 TRBV12-3/TRBV12-4 TGTGCCAGCATCTCCCGCGGGGATACGCAGTATTTT CASISRGDTQYF
NA NA TRBJ2-3 15 TRBV21-1 TGTGCCAGCAGCCCAGACAGGGGGCCCACAGATACGCAGTATTTT CASSPDRGPTDTQYF
TRBD1 NA TRBJ1-1 19 TRBV11-2 TGTGCCAGCAGCTTAGCCGGTGGCGCAGGGGGCGGAAAGCGCACTGAAGCTTTCTTT CASSLAGGAGGGKRTEAFF
NA NA TRBJ2-1 13 TRBV7-2 TGTGCCAGCAGCTTCGGGACTCTCAATGAGCAGTTCTTC CASSFGTLNEQFF
TRBD1 NA TRBJ2-2 16 TRBV5-5 TGTGCCAGCAGCTTCGGAAGACAGGGCATGGCCGGGGAGCTGTTTTTT CASSFGRQGMAGELFF
TRBD1 NA TRBJ2-1 12 TRBV3-1/TRBV3-2 TGTGCCAGCAGCCGACAGGGGAATTGGCAGTTCTTC CASSRQGNWQFF
NA NA TRBJ2-7 16 TRBV21-1 TGTGCCAGCAGCAATAGGACACAGTGCCACTCCTACGAGCAGTACTTC CASSNRTQCHSYEQYF
TRBD1 NA TRBJ2-5 15 TRBV7-2 TGTGCCAGCAGCTTAGTAGACAGGGTAGGAGAGACCCAGTACTTC CASSLVDRVGETQYF
TRBD2 NA TRBJ2-1 17 TRBV19 TGTGCCAGTAGTATAGTCGCTAGCGGGAGGTACGAGAATGAGCAGTTCTTC CASSIVASGRYENEQFF
NA once TRBJ2-7 16 TRBV11-2 TGTGCCAGCAGCTTAGGGGACGCGTGGGACACCATGGGGCAGTACTTC CASSLGDAWDTMGQYF
TRBD1 NA TRBJ1-3 16 TRBV5-1 TGCGCCAGCAGCTTGGAGGGGGCCCACTCTGGAAACACCATATATTTT CASSLEGAHSGNTIYF
TRBD1 NA TRBJ2-6 19 TRBV19 TGTGCCAGTAGTATAGATCGTGGACAGGGGGCGTATGGGGCCAACGTCCTGACTTTC CASSIDRGQGAYGANVLTF
TRBD1 NA TRBJ2-7 17 TRBV5-1 TGCGCCAGCAGCCCTCTTCCCTCAGGGGGCCATATCTACGAGCAGTACTTC CASSPLPSGGHIYEQYF
NA few TRBJ2-7 14 TRBV18 TGTGCCAGCTCCCGAGGTACAGGGTTTTACGAGCAGTACTTC CASSRGTGFYEQYF
NA NA TRBJ1-6 17 TRBV27 TGTGCCAGCAGTTTACGTCCAGGGCAAACCTATAATTCACCCCTCCACTTT CASSLRPGQTYNSPLHF